Below are 20 T cell receptor beta chains sequenced from a single sample in a study of OX40 agonist ivuxolimab in advanced cancers. The method was immunoSEQ multiplex PCR; TCRdb's version includes in-frame clones alone and lacks a portion of them. The repertoire has 63,000 or so clones, 84% of them found once; the top ten carry 7.9%. The sample here was CD4+ or CD8+ T cells sorted from blood, taken in a trial of the OX40 agonist ivuxolimab. The receptor set was obtained from an adult with an advanced solid tumor such as melanoma, head and neck, liver or kidney cancer.

The chain joins TRBV6-6 to TRBJ1-2; D remains unclear. CDR1 is MNHNY, CDR2 SVGAGI, per germline (reference sequence). This CDR3 is 13 amino acids long. With 2 bases removed from V and 11 bases from J, the gap between germline ends came to 15 bases. The CDR3 is CASSYTGGAWYTF. The CDR3 DNA reads TGTGCCAGCAGTTACACCGGTGGAGCCTGGTACACCTTC.

The chain carries TRBV9 and TRBJ1-2; maybe TRBD1 (5 bases). This CDR3 spans 17 amino acids. The germline V gene has CDR1 SGDLS and CDR2 YYNGEE. V shed 1 base and J shed 5 bases, with 21 bases lying between them. In DNA, the CDR3 is TGTGCCAGCAGCGTACACCCTTTTGGGGGAAAGGGGTATGGCTACACCTTC. This translates into CASSVHPFGGKGYGYTF.

V is TRBV6-5 and J is TRBJ2-1; D might be TRBD2 (5 bases). Trimming removed 0 bases from V and 16 bases from J, with 13 bases in between. Germline assignment: CDR1 MNHEY and CDR2 SVGAGI. The CDR3 is 12 amino acids. CDR3: CASSYSREKTFF. DNA for the CDR3: TGTGCCAGCAGTTACTCGAGGGAGAAAACCTTCTTC.

The V gene is TRBV5-1, the J gene TRBJ2-5; D not certain. The CDR3 sequence is 15 residues long. Per germline, CDR1 SGHRS and CDR2 YFSETQ. Trimming stripped 4 bases from V and 4 bases from J, with 17 bases between. In nucleotides, the CDR3 is TGCGCCAGCAGCCCTACGGACGGTCCAACAGAGACCCAGTACTTC. Protein: CASSPTDGPTETQYF.

CDR3 sequence (DNA): TGTGCCAGCAGCTCGAGGGGACGGACAAATGAAAAACTGTTTTTT. Translating it yields CASSSRGRTNEKLFF. The chain employs TRBV7-2 and TRBJ1-4, with D possibly being TRBD1 (5 bases). The V end lost 4 bases, the J end lost 5 bases, and 14 bases lay between the germline ends. Germline V CDR1 and CDR2: SGHTA, FQGNSA. The CDR3 runs to 15 residues.

The chain employs TRBV11-2 and TRBJ2-7; 9 bases align to TRBD1. V gave up 1 base and J gave up 5 bases; unmatched junction bases: 3. This CDR3 comprises 14 residues. Looked up from germline, CDR1 is SGHAT and CDR2 is FQNNGV. The CDR3: CASSLGTGAHEQYF. The DNA of the CDR3 is TGTGCCAGCAGCTTAGGGACAGGGGCCCACGAGCAGTACTTC.

CDR3 sequence: CASSLTNTFYEQYF. The CDR3 coding sequence is TGTGCCAGCAGCCTCACTAACACCTTCTACGAGCAGTACTTC. The V call is TRBV5-6, the J call TRBJ2-7; D remains ambiguous. This CDR3 comprises 14 residues. Germline CDR1 SGHDT, CDR2 YYEEEE. V lost 4 bases and J lost 3, with 14 bases in between.

CDR3 in DNA: TGTGCCAGCAGCGCCTACAATCAGCCCCAGCATTTT. Residues: CASSAYNQPQHF. V gene TRBV5-6 combines with J gene TRBJ1-5, with D uncertain. Deletions cut 4 bases from V and 3 bases from J, with 5 bases between. Germline CDR1 reads SGHDT; CDR2 reads YYEEEE. The CDR3 consists of 12 residues.

The chain joins TRBV5-1 to TRBJ2-3; possible D gene TRBD1, 6 bases. V was pared by 0 bases and J by 4 bases, with 15 bases between. CDR1 and CDR2 (germline): SGHRS, YFSETQ. This CDR3 region has 16 residues. CDR3 sequence reads: CASSLESRGGADTQYF. Written as DNA, the CDR3 is TGCGCCAGCAGCTTGGAATCCAGGGGCGGCGCAGATACGCAGTATTTT.

A few counts support this clone. The J gene is TRBJ2-7, the V gene TRBV7-9, with no clear D. CDR3 length: 12 amino acids. Looked up from germline, CDR1 is SEHNR and CDR2 is FQNEAQ (reference sequence). V was trimmed by 4 bases and J by 6 bases, leaving 10 bases between them. In DNA form, the CDR3 reads TGTGCCAGCAGCTACGGAGAAAGCGAGCAGTACTTC. Its translation: CASSYGESEQYF.

The rearrangement links TRBV2 to TRBJ2-5, with 8 positions matching TRBD2. Trimming removed 3 bases from V and 0 bases from J; junction bases left unmatched: 6. Germline CDR1 is SNHLY and CDR2 is FYNNEI. CDR3 length: 16 amino acids. CDR3: CASSEGSGAYQETQYF. The CDR3 coding sequence is TGTGCCAGCAGTGAGGGTAGCGGGGCGTACCAAGAGACCCAGTACTTC.

The chain couples TRBV29-1 to TRBJ1-1; unclear D gene. Trimming removed 4 bases at V and 0 bases at J, with 12 bases between. This CDR3 spans 14 amino acids. Germline V gene data show CDR1 as SQVTM and CDR2 as ANQGSEA. CDR3 nucleotides: TGCAGCGTTGTCGCCAGCTCCCTGAACACTGAAGCTTTCTTT. Translating gives CSVVASSLNTEAFF.

This sequence joins TRBV27 and TRBJ2-6; 8 bases fit TRBD1. The CDR3 has 15 amino acids. Germline trimming cut 5 bases from V and 4 bases from J; bases unmatched to any gene: 4. CDR1 and CDR2 (germline): MNHEY, SMNVEV (reference sequence). In DNA, the CDR3 is TGTGCCAGCAGTGCGCAGGGGGCCGGGGCCAACGTCCTGACTTTC. Protein sequence: CASSAQGAGANVLTF.

This sequence joins TRBV9 and TRBJ1-2; 9 bases are shared with TRBD1. This CDR3 is built from 13 residues. CDR1 is SGDLS, CDR2 YYNGEE, per germline. V shed 3 bases and J 4 bases; nucleotides not matched to a gene: 1. In nucleotides, the CDR3 is TGTGCCAGCAGCGCGACAGGGGGCTATGGCTACACCTTC. Its protein product is CASSATGGYGYTF.

This chain joins TRBV27 and TRBJ1-1; D remains ambiguous. This CDR3 spans 14 amino acids. V was cut by 4 bases and J by 0 bases, with 9 bases left in between. CDR1 is MNHEY, CDR2 SMNVEV, per germline (reference sequence). Here the CDR3 DNA reads TGTGCCAGCAGTTCTACTTCACTGAACACTGAAGCTTTCTTT. Its protein is CASSSTSLNTEAFF.

The V and J genes are TRBV7-2 and TRBJ1-2; D is uncertain. The CDR3 length is 16 residues. V was pared by 7 bases and J by 4 bases, with 22 bases between. Germline-derived CDR1 and CDR2 are SGHTA and FQGNSA. CDR3 sequence: CASTLPPGPQSYGYTF. CDR3 nucleotide sequence: TGTGCCAGCACCCTCCCCCCGGGCCCACAGAGCTATGGCTACACCTTC.

This clone is a singleton in its sample. The chain joins TRBV7-2 to TRBJ2-2, with TRBD1 matching 12 bases. Per the germline V gene, CDR1 is SGHTA and CDR2 is FQGNSA. The CDR3 contains 15 residues. The junction had 6 bases not matched to a gene; V was cut back by 5 bases and J by 8 bases. The CDR3 coding sequence is TGTGCCAGCAGCACGGGACAGGGGGCGCCTGGGGAGCTGTTTTTT. This gives the protein CASSTGQGAPGELFF.

This clone is large by share. The chain couples TRBV7-6 to TRBJ1-5; D gene uncertain. Trimming took off 1 base at V and 5 bases at J, with 6 bases between the two ends. Germline CDR1 SGHVS, CDR2 FNYEAQ. There are 13 residues in the CDR3. The CDR3 sequence: CASSLEEDQPQHF. CDR3 bases: TGTGCCAGCAGCTTAGAGGAGGATCAGCCCCAGCATTTT.

The chain carries TRBV10-3 and TRBJ1-2, with D hard to call. This CDR3 is 13 amino acids long. CDR1 is ENHRY, CDR2 SYGVKD, per germline. Trimming shortened V by 0 bases and J by 6 bases, and 8 bases separated the two germline ends. The CDR3 here is CAISESNRDGYTF. As DNA, the CDR3 is TGTGCCATCAGTGAGTCGAATAGGGATGGCTACACCTTC.

This chain joins TRBV7-2 and TRBJ2-7; D may be TRBD2 (7 bases). Trimming shortened V by 2 bases and J by 6 bases, and 17 bases separated the two germline ends. This CDR3 contains 15 residues. Germline V lookup: CDR1 SGHTA, CDR2 FQGNSA. Here the CDR3 DNA reads TGTGCCAGCAGCTTACAGGTGGCAAGGGGGGGCGAGCAGTACTTC. This gives the protein CASSLQVARGGEQYF.